Following are 2 T cell receptor beta chains from one sample sequenced in a study of control samples from healthy donors and cancer patients. This table comes from immunoSEQ multiplex PCR, and its TCRdb copy is limited to in-frame clones, with some not included. The table includes about 160,000 clones, around 90% detected once. The source material was blood. The source is a man aged 25-45 years in good health.

This clone was seen once. This chain connects TRBV12-3 or TRBV12-4 to TRBJ2-7; D is ambiguous. Trimming took 2 bases from V and 9 from J, leaving 11 bases between them. This CDR3 spans 12 amino acids. The CDR3 sequence: CASSLQRNLQYF. The CDR3 region has the DNA TGTGCCAGCAGTTTACAGAGGAATCTGCAGTACTTC.

This chain uses TRBV5-3 with TRBJ1-1, with unresolved D. TRBV5-3 is given ORF status, its function remaining uncertain. V was clipped by 5 bases and J by 0 bases, with 11 bases between them. The CDR3 covers 14 residues. CDR3 protein: CARSPWKMNTEAFF. The CDR3 nucleotides read TGTGCCAGAAGTCCGTGGAAGATGAACACTGAAGCTTTCTTT.